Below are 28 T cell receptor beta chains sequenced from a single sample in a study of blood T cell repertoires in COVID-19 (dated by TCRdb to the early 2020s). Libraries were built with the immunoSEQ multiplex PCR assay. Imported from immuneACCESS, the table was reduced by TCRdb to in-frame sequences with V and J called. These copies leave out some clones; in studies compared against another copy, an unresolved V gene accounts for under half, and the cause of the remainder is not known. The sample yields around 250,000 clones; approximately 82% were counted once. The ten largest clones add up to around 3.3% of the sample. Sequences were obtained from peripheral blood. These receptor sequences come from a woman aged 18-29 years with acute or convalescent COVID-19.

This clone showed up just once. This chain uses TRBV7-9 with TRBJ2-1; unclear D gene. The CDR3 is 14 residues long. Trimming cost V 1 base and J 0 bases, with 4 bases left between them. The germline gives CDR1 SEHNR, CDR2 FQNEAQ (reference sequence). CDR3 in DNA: TGTGCCAGCAGCTTAGGGAGCTCCTACAATGAGCAGTTCTTC. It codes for CASSLGSSYNEQFF.

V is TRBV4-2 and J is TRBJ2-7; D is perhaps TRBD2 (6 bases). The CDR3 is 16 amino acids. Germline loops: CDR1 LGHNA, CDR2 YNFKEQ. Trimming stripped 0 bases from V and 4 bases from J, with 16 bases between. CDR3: CASSQDRGGLRYEQYF. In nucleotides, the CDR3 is TGTGCCAGCAGCCAAGATCGGGGAGGATTGAGGTACGAGCAGTACTTC.

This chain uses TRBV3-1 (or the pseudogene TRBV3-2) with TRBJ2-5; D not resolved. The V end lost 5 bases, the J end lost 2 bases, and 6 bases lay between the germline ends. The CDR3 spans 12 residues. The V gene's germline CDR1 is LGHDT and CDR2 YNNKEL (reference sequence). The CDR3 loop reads CASSETQETQYF. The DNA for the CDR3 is TGTGCCAGCAGCGAAACTCAAGAGACCCAGTACTTC.

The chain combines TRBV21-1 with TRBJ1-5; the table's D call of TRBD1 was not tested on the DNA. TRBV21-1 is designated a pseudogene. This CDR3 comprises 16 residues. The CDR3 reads CASSKRRGVRSQPQHF. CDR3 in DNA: TGTGCCAGCAGCAAACGCAGGGGGGTGAGAAGTCAGCCCCAGCATTTT.

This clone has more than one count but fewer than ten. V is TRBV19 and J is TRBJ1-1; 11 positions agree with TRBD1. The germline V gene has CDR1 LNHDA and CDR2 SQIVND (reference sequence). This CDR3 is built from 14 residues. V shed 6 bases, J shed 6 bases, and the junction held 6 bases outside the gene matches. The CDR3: CASRRTGGSAEAFF. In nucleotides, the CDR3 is TGTGCCAGTAGAAGGACAGGGGGCAGCGCTGAAGCTTTCTTT.

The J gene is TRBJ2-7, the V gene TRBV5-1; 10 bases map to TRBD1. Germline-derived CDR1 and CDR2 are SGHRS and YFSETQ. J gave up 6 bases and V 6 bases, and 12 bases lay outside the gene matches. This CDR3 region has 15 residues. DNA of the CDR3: TGCGCCAGCAACTTCATGGGACAGGGGTCGGGCGAGCAGTACTTC. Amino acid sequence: CASNFMGQGSGEQYF.

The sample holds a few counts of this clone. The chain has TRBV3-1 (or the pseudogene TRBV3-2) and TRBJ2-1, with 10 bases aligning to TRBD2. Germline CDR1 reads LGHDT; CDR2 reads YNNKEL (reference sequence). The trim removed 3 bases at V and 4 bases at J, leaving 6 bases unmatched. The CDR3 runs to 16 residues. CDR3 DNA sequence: TGTGCCAGCAGCCAGGCCCGACTAGCGGGTTACAATGAGCAGTTCTTC. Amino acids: CASSQARLAGYNEQFF.

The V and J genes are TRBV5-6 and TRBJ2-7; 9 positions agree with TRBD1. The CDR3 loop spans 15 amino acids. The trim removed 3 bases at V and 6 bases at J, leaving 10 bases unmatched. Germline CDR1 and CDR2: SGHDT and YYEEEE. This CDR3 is CASSSRGQGFAEQYF. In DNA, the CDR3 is TGTGCCAGCAGCTCCCGGGGACAGGGTTTCGCCGAGCAGTACTTC.

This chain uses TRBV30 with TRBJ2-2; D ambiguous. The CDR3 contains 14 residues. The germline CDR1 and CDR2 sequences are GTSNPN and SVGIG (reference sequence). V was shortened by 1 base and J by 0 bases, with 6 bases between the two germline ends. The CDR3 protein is CAWSAASNTGELFF. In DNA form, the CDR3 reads TGTGCCTGGAGTGCCGCGTCGAACACCGGGGAGCTGTTTTTT.

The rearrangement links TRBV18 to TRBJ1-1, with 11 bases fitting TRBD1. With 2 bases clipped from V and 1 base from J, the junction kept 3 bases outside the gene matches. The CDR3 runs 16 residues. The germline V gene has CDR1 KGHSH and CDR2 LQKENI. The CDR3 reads CASSPGQGAPNTEAFF. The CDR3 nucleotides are TGTGCCAGCTCACCAGGACAGGGGGCCCCGAACACTGAAGCTTTCTTT.

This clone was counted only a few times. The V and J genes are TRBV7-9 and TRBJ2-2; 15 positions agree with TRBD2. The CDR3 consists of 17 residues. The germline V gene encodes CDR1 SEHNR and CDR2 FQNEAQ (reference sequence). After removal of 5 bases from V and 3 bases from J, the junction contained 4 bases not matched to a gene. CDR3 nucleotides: TGTGCCAGCAGCGGACTAGCGGGAGGGTTATACACCGGGGAGCTGTTTTTT. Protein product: CASSGLAGGLYTGELFF.

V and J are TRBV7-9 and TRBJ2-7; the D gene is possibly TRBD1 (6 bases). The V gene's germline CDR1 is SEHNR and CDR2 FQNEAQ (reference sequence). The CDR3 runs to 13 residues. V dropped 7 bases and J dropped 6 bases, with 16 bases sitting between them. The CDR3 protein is CASKGESSAEQYF. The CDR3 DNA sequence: TGTGCCAGCAAGGGGGAATCATCGGCCGAGCAGTACTTC.

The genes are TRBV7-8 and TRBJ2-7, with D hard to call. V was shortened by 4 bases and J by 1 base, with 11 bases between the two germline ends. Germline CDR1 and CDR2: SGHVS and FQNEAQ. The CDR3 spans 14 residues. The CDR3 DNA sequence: TGTGCCAGCAGCTCTAGAGCTAGATCCTACGAGCAGTACTTC. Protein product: CASSSRARSYEQYF.

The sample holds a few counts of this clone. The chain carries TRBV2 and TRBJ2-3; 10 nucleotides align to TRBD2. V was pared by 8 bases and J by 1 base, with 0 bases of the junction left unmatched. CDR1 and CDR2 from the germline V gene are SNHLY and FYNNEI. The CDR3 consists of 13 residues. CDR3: CASGLAGTDTQYF. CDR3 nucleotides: TGTGCCAGCGGACTAGCGGGCACAGATACGCAGTATTTT. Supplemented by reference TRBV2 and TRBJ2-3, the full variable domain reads EPEVTQTPSHQVTQMGQEVILRCVPISNHLYFYWYRQILGQKVEFLVSFYNNEISEKSEIFDDQFSVERPDGSNFTLKIRSTKLEDSAMYFCASGLAGTDTQYFGPGTRLTVL.

In DNA, the CDR3 is TGTGCCAGCAGTCTCAGGGGTGAAGCTTTCTTT. Translation gives CASSLRGEAFF. The chain employs TRBV12-3 or TRBV12-4 and TRBJ1-1; maybe TRBD1 (6 bases). The CDR3 is 11 residues long. Trimming cost V 5 bases and J 7 bases, with 8 bases left between them.

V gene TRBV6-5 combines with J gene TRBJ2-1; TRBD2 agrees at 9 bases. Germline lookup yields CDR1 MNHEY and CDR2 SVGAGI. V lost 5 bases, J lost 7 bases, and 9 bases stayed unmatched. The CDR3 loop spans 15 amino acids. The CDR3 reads CASSPPGLALNEQFF. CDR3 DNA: TGTGCCAGCAGTCCCCCGGGACTAGCATTGAATGAGCAGTTCTTC.

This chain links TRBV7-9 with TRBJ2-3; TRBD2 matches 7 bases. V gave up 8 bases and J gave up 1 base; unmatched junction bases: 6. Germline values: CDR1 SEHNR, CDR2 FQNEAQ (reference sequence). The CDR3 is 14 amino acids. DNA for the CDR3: TGTGCCAGCGGTCGGAGCGGGGGCACAGATACGCAGTATTTT. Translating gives CASGRSGGTDTQYF.

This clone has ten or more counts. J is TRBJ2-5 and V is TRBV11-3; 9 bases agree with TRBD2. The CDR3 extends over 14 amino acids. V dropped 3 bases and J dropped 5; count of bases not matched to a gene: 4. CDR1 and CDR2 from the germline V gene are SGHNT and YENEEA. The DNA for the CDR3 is TGTGCCAGCAGCTTTAGCGGGAGAGGGGAGACCCAGTACTTC. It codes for CASSFSGRGETQYF.

The DNA of the CDR3 is TGCAGTGCTATGGTCGGAGAGACCCAGTACTTC. Translated: CSAMVGETQYF. The rearrangement links TRBV20-1 to TRBJ2-5; unclear D gene. Germline V gives CDR1 DFQATT, CDR2 SNEGSKA (reference sequence). The CDR3 is made up of 11 amino acids. The V end was cut by 4 bases, the J end by 4 bases, with 7 bases between.

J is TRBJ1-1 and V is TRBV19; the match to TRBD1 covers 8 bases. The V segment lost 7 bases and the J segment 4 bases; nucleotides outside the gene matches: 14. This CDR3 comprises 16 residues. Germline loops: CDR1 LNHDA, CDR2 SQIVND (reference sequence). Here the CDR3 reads CASTAIQGGWSTEAFF. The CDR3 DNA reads TGTGCCAGTACCGCTATACAGGGGGGATGGAGCACTGAAGCTTTCTTT. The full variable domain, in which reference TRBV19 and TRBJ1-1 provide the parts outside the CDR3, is DGGITQSPKYLFRKEGQNVTLSCEQNLNHDAMYWYRQDPGQGLRLIYYSQIVNDFQKGDIAEGYSVSREKKESFPLTVTSAQKNPTAFYLCASTAIQGGWSTEAFFGQGTRLTVV.

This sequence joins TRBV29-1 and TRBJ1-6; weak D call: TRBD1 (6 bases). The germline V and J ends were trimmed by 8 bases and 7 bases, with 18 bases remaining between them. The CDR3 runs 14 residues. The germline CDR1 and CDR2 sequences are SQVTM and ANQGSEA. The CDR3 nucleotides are TGCAGCCCAAAGGACAGCAACGAGAATTCACCCCTCCACTTT. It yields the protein CSPKDSNENSPLHF.

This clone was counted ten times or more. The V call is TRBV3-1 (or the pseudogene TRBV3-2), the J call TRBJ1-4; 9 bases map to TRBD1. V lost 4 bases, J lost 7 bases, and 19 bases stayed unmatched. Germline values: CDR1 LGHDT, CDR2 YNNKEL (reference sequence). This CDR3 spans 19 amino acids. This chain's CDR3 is CASSPEGQGGEVGAEKLFF. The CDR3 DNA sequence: TGTGCCAGCAGCCCAGAGGGACAGGGAGGGGAAGTCGGGGCTGAAAAACTGTTTTTT.

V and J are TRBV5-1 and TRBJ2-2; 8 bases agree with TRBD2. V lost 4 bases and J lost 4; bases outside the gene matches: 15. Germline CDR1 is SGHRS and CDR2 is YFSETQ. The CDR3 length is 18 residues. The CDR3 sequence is CASSLLPFSGSVTGELFF. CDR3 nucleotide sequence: TGCGCCAGCAGCCTCCTCCCTTTCAGCGGGAGTGTCACCGGGGAGCTGTTTTTT. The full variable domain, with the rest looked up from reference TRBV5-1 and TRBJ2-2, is KAGVTQTPRYLIKTRGQQVTLSCSPISGHRSVSWYQQTPGQGLQFLFEYFSETQRNKGNFPGRFSGRQFSNSRSEMNVSTLELGDSALYLCASSLLPFSGSVTGELFFGEGSRLTVL.

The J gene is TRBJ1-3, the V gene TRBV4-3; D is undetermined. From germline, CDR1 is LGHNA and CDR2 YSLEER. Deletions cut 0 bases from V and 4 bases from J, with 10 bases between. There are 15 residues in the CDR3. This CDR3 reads CASSQELLSGNTIYF. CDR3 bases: TGCGCCAGCAGCCAAGAACTCCTCTCCGGAAACACCATATATTTT.

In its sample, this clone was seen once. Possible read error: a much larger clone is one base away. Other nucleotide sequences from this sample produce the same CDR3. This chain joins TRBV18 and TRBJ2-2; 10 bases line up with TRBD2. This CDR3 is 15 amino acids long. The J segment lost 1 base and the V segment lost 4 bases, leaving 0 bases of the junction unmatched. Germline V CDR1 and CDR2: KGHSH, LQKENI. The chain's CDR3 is CASSRLAGNTGELFF. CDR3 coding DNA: TGTGCCAGCTCACGACTAGCGGGGAACACCGGGGAGCTGTTTTTT.

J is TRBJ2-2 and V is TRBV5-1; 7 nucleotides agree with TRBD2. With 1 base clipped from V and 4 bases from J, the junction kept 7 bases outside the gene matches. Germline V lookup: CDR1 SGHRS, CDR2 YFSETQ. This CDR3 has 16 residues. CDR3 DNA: TGCGCCAGCAGCTTGACGGGGGGTTTAAGCACCGGGGAGCTGTTTTTT. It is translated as CASSLTGGLSTGELFF.

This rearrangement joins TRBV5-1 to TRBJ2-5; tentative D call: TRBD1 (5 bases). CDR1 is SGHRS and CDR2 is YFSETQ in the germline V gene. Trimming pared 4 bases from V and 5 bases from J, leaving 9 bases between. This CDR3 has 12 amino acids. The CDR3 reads CASSGASETQYF. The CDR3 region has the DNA TGCGCCAGCAGCGGGGCTTCGGAGACCCAGTACTTC.

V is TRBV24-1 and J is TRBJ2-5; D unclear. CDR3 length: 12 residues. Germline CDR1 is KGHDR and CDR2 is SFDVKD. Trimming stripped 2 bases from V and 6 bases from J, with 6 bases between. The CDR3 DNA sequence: TGTGCCACCAGTGATTATGGGCAGACCCAGTACTTC. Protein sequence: CATSDYGQTQYF.